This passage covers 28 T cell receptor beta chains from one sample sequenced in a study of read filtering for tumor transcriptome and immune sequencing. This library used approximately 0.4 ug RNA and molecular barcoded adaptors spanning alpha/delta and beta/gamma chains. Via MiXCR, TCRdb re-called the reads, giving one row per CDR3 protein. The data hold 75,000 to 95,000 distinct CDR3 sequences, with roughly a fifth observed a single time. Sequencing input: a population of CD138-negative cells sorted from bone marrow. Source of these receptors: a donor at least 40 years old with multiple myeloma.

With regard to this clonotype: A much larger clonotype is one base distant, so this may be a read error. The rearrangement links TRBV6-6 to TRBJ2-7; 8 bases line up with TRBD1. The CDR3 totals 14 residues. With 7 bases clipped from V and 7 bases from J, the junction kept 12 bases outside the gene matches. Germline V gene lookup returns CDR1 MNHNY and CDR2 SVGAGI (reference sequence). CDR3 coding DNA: TGTGCCAGCAAGCTCGGCGCAGGGGGCCAAGAGCAGTACTTC. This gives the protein CASKLGAGGQEQYF.

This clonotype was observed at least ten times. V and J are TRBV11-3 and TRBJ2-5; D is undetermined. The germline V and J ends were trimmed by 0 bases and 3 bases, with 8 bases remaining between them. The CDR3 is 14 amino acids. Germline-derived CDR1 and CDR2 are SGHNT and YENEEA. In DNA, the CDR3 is TGTGCCAGCAGCTTAGAAAAACTGAAAGAGACCCAGTACTTC. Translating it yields CASSLEKLKETQYF. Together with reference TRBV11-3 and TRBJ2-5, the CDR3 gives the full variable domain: EAGVVQSPRYKIIEKKQPVAFWCNPISGHNTLYWYLQNLGQGPELLIRYENEEAVDDSQLPKDRFSAERLKGVDSTLKIQPAELGDSAVYLCASSLEKLKETQYFGPGTRLLVL.

Here the CDR3 DNA reads TGTGCCAGCAGCTTCAGGGGGGGCTCAGGCACAGATACGCAGTATTTT. It is translated as CASSFRGGSGTDTQYF. The chain is built from TRBV11-2 and TRBJ2-3; the D call may be TRBD1 or TRBD2 (7 bases each). The germline CDR1 and CDR2 sequences are SGHAT and FQNNGV. V dropped 3 bases and J dropped 1 base, with 14 bases sitting between them. There are 16 residues in the CDR3.

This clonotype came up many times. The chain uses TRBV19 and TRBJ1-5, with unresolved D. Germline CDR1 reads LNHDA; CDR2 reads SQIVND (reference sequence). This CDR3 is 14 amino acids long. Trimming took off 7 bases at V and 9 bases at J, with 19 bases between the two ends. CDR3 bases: TGTGCCAGTACCAGGTCAAGCACCTGGGGGCCCCAGCATTTT. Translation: CASTRSSTWGPQHF.

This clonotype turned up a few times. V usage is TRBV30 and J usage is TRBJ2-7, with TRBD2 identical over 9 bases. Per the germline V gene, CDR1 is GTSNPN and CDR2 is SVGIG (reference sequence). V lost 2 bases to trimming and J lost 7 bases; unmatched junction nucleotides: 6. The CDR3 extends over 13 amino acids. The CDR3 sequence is CAWSLRRGGEQYF. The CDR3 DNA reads TGTGCCTGGAGTTTGCGGCGGGGGGGAGAGCAGTACTTC. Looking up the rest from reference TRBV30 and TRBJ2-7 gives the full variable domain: SQTIHQWPATLVQPVGSPLSLECTVEGTSNPNLYWYRQAAGRGLQLLFYSVGIGQISSEVPQNLSASRPQDRQFILSSKKLLLSDSGFYLCAWSLRRGGEQYFGPGTRLTVT.

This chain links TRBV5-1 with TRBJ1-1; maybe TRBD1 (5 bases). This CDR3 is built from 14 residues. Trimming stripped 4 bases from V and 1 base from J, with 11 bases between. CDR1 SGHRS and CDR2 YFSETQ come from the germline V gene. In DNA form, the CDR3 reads TGCGCCAGCAGCCGTCTACAGGAGAACACTGAAGCTTTCTTT. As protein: CASSRLQENTEAFF.

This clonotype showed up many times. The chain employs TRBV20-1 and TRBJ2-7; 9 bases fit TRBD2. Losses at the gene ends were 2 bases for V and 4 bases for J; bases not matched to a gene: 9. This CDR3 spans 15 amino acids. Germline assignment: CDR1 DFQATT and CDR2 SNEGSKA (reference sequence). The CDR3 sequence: CSARISGGPEYEQYF. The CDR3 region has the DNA TGCAGTGCTAGAATTAGCGGGGGACCAGAGTACGAGCAGTACTTC.

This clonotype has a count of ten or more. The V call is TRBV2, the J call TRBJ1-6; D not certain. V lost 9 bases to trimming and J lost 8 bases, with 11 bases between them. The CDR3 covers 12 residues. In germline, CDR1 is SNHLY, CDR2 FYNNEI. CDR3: CASGVSDSPLHF. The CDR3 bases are TGTGCCAGTGGGGTGTCGGATTCACCCCTCCACTTT. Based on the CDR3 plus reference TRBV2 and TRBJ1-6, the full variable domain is EPEVTQTPSHQVTQMGQEVILRCVPISNHLYFYWYRQILGQKVEFLVSFYNNEISEKSEIFDDQFSVERPDGSNFTLKIRSTKLEDSAMYFCASGVSDSPLHFGNGTRLTVT.

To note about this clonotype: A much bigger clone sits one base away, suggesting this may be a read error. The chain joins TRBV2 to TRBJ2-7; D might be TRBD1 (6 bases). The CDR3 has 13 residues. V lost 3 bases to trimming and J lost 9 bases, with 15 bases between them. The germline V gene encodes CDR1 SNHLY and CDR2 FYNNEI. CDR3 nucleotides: TGTGCCAGCAGTGATAACAGGGTTTGGGGGCAGTACTTC. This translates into CASSDNRVWGQYF.

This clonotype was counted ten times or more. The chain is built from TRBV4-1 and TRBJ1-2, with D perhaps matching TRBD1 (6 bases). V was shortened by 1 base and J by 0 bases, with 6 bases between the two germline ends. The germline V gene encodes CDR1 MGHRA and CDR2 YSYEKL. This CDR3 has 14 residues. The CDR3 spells CASSQGTANYGYTF. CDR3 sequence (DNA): TGCGCCAGCAGCCAAGGGACAGCTAACTATGGCTACACCTTC.

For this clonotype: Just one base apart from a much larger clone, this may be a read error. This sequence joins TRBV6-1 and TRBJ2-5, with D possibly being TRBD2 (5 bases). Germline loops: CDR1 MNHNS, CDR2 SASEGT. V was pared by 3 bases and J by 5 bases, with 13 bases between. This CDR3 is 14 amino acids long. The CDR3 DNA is TGTGCCAGCAGTGAGAGGAGGATCGGGGAGACCCAGTACTTC. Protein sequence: CASSERRIGETQYF.

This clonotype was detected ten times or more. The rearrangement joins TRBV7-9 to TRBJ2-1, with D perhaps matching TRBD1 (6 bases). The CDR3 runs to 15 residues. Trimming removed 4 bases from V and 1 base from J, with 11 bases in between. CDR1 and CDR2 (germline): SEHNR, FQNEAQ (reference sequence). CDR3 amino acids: CASSSTGSSYNEQFF. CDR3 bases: TGTGCCAGCAGCTCAACAGGGAGTTCCTACAATGAGCAGTTCTTC.

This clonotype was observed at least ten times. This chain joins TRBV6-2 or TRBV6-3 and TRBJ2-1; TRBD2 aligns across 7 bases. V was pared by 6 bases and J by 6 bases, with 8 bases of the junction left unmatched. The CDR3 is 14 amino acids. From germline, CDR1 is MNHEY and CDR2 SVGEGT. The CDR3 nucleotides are TGTGCCAGCAGAGTCCGGGACTACACCAATGAGCAGTTCTTC. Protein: CASRVRDYTNEQFF.

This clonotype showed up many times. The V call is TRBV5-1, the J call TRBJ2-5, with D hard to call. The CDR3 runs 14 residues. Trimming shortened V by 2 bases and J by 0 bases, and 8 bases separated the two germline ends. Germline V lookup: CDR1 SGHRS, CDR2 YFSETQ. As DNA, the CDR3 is TGCGCCAGCAGCTTAGTCACCAACCAAGAGACCCAGTACTTC. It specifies CASSLVTNQETQYF.

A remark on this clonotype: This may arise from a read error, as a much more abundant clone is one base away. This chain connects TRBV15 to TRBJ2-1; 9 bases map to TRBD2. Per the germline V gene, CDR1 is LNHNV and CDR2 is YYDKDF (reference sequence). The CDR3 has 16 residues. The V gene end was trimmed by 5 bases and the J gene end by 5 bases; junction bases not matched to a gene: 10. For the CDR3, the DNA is TGTGCCACCAGCGGATACGGGGCGGGGGGGAACAATGAGCAGTTCTTC. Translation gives CATSGYGAGGNNEQFF. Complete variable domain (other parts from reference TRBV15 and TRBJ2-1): DAMVIQNPRYQVTQFGKPVTLSCSQTLNHNVMYWYQQKSSQAPKLLFHYYDKDFNNEADTPDNFQSRRPNTSFCFLDIRSPGLGDTAMYLCATSGYGAGGNNEQFFGPGTRLTVL.

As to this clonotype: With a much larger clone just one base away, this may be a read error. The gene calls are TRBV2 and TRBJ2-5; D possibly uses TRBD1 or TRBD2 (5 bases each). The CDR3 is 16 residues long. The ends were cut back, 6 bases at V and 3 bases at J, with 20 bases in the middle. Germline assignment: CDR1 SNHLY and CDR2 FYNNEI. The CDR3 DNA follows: TGTGCCAGCAGCTTTCGACCGGGACGCGCGGAAGAGACCCAGTACTTC. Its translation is CASSFRPGRAEETQYF.

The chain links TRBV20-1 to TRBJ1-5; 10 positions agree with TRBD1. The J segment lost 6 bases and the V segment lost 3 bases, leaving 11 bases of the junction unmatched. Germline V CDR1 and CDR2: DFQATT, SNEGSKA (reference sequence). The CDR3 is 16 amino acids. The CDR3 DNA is TGCAGTGCTAGGCCTTTTCCCGGGACAGGGGCTCAGCCCCAGCATTTT. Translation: CSARPFPGTGAQPQHF.

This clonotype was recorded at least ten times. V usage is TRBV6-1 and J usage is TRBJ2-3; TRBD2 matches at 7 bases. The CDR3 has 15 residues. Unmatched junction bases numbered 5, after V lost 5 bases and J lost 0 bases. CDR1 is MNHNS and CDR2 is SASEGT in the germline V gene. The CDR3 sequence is CASSMPGGSTDTQYF. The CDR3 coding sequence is TGTGCCAGCAGTATGCCCGGGGGGAGCACAGATACGCAGTATTTT.

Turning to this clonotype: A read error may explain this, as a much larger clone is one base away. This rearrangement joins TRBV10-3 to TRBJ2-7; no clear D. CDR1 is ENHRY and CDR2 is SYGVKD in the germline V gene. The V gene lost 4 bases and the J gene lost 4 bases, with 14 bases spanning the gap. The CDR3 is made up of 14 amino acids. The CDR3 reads CAISGWTDKYEQYF. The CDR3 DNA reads TGTGCCATCAGTGGGTGGACGGATAAATACGAGCAGTACTTC.

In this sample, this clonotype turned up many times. The CDR3 sequence: CSGRNTGELFF. CDR3 DNA: TGCAGCGGCCGGAACACCGGGGAGCTGTTTTTT. The chain joins TRBV29-1 to TRBJ2-2; D not certain. The CDR3 is 11 residues long. Germline CDR1 and CDR2: SQVTM and ANQGSEA. Trimming removed 7 bases from V and 1 base from J, with 4 bases in between.

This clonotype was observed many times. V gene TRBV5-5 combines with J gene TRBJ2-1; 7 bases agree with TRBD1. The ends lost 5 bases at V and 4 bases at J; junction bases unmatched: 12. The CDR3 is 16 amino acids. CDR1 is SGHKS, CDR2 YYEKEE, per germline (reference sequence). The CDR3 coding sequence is TGTGCCAGCAGTCGATCCCCGGGACAGATATACAATGAGCAGTTCTTC. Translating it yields CASSRSPGQIYNEQFF.

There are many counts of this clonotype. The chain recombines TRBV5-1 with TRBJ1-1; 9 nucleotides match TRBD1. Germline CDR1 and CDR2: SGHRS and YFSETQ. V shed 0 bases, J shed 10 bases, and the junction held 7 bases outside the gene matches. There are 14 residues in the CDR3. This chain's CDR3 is CASSLGTGEKRAFF. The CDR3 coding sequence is TGCGCCAGCAGCTTGGGGACAGGGGAGAAGAGAGCTTTCTTT.

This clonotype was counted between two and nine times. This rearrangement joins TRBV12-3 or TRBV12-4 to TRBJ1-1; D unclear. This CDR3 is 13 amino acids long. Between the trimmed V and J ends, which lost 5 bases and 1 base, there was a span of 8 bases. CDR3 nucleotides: TGTGCCAGCAGTGACAATACGAACACTGAAGCTTTCTTT. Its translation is CASSDNTNTEAFF.

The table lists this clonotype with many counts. CDR3 in amino acids: CASSLRWEAFF. DNA of the CDR3: TGTGCCAGCTCCCTCCGGTGGGAAGCTTTCTTT. The chain is built from TRBV28 and TRBJ1-1, with D hard to call. Trimming took 8 bases from V and 8 from J, leaving 12 bases between them. Germline V gives CDR1 MDHEN, CDR2 SYDVKM. This CDR3 region has 11 residues.

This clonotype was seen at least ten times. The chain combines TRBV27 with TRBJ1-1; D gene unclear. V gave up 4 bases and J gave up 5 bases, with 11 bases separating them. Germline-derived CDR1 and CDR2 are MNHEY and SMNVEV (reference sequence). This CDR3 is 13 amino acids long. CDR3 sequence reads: CASSYQTGTEAFF. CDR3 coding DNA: TGTGCCAGCAGTTATCAAACGGGGACTGAAGCTTTCTTT.

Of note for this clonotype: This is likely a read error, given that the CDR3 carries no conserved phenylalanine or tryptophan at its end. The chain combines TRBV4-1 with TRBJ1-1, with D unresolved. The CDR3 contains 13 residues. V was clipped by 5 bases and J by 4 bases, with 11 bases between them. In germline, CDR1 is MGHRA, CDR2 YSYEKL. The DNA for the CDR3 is TGCGCCAGCAGCGGGGTGGGTGGCACTGAAGCTTTCTCT. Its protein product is CASSGVGGTEAFS.

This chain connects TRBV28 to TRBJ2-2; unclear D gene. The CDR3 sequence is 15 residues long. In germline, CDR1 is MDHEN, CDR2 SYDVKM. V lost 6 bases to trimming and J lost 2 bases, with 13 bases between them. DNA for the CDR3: TGTGCCAGCAGAGTTTCTGCGATTAACACCGGGGAGCTGTTTTTT. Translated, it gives CASRVSAINTGELFF.

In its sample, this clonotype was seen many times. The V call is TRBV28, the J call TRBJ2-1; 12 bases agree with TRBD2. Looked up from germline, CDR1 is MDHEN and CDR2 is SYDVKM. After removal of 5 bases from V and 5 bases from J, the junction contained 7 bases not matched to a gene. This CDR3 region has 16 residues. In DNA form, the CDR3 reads TGTGCCAGCAGTCTCCCCCTAGCGGGGGGGAACAATGAGCAGTTCTTC. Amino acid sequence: CASSLPLAGGNNEQFF. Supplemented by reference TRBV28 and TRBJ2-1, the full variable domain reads DVKVTQSSRYLVKRTGEKVFLECVQDMDHENMFWYRQDPGLGLRLIYFSYDVKMKEKGDIPEGYSVSREKKERFSLILESASTNQTSMYLCASSLPLAGGNNEQFFGPGTRLTVL.